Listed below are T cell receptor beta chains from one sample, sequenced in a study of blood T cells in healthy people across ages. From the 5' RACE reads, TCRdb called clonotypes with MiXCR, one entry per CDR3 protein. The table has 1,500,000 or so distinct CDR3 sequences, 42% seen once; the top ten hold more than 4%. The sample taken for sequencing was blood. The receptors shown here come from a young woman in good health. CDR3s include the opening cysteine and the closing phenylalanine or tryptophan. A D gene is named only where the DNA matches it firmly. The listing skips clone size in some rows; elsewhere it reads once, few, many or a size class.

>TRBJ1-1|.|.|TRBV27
CASSLGVPGLNTEAFF
TGTGCCAGCAGCCTTGGTGTTCCAGGGTTGAACACTGAAGCTTTCTTT
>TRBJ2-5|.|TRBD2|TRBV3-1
CASSQTSEDEQYF
TGTGCCAGCAGCCAAACTAGCGAGGATGAGCAGTACTTC
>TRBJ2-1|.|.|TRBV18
CASSPRANRGAIEQFF
TGTGCCAGCTCACCACGGGCTAATCGGGGGGCGATTGAGCAGTTCTTC
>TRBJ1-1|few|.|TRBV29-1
CSVVSGITEAFF
TGCAGCGTTGTATCAGGGATCACTGAAGCTTTCTTT
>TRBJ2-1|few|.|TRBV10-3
CAISGQISYNEQFF
TGTGCCATCAGTGGACAGATTTCCTACAATGAGCAGTTCTTC
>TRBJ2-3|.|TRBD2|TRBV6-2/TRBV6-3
CASRKGLAGVTQYF
TGTGCCAGCAGAAAGGGACTAGCGGGAGTTACGCAGTATTTT
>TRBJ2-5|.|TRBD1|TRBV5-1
CASTGQGRGETQYF
TGCGCCAGCACCGGACAGGGAAGGGGAGAGACCCAGTACTTC
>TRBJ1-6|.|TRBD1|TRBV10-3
CAISESGQGNNSPLHF
TGTGCCATCAGTGAGTCGGGACAGGGGAATAATTCACCCCTCCACTTT
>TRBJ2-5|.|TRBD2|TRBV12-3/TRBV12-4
CASSTAGLAGQTQYF
TGTGCCAGCTCCACCGCAGGGCTAGCGGGTCAGACCCAGTACTTC
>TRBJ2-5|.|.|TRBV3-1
CASSLHRDQETQYF
TGTGCCAGCAGTCTCCACAGGGACCAAGAGACCCAGTACTTC
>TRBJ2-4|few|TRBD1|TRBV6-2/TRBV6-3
CASSFRDSRNIQYF
TGTGCCAGCAGTTTCCGGGACAGCAGAAACATTCAGTACTTC
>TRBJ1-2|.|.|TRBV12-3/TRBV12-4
CASSLGRPVGGYTF
TGTGCCAGCAGCCTGGGACGGCCGGTGGGGGGCTACACCTTC
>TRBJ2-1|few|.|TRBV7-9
CASSSDKTSYNEQFF
TGTGCCAGCAGCTCAGACAAGACCTCCTACAATGAGCAGTTCTTC
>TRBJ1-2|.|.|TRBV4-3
CASSQDEWVGNYGYTF
TGCGCCAGCAGCCAAGATGAGTGGGTTGGCAACTATGGCTACACCTTC
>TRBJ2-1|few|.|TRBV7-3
CASSSGLGPFYNEQFF
TGTGCCAGCAGCTCCGGTTTGGGGCCCTTTTACAATGAGCAGTTCTTC
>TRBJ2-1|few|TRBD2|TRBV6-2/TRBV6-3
CASRDRPSGGYNEQFF
TGTGCCAGCAGGGACCGTCCTAGCGGAGGCTACAATGAGCAGTTCTTC
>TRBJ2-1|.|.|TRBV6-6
CASSFSTMEQFF
TGTGCCAGCAGTTTTTCGACGATGGAGCAGTTCTTC
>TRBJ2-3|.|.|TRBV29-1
CSVEDDGRAQYF
TGCAGCGTTGAAGACGATGGGCGGGCGCAGTATTTT
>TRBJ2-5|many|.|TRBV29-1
CSVVGQTETQYF
TGCAGCGTCGTCGGACAGACAGAGACCCAGTACTTC
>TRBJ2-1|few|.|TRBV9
CASSPGPYSYNEQFF
TGTGCCAGCAGCCCCGGTCCTTACTCCTACAATGAGCAGTTCTTC
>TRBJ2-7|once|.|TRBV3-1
CASSQNRASYEQYF
TGTGCCAGCAGCCAGAACAGGGCCTCCTACGAGCAGTACTTC
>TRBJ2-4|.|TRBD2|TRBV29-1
CSVGTAGGNIQYF
TGCAGCGTTGGAACAGCGGGGGGAAACATTCAGTACTTC
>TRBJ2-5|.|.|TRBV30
CAWSAGRAQETQYF
TGTGCCTGGAGCGCAGGAAGGGCCCAAGAGACCCAGTACTTC
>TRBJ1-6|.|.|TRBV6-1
CASSEMQGSNSPLHF
TGTGCCAGCAGTGAAATGCAGGGCTCTAATTCACCCCTCCACTTT
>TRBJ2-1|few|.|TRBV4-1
CASSHPGRNHNEQFF
TGCGCCAGCAGCCACCCGGGACGCAACCACAATGAGCAGTTCTTC
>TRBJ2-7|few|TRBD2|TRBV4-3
CASSRDSGGSYEQYF
TGCGCCAGCAGCCGGGATTCGGGGGGCTCCTACGAGCAGTACTTC
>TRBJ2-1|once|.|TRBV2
CASSDPRRTYNEQFF
TGTGCCAGCAGTGATCCGAGACGGACCTACAATGAGCAGTTCTTC
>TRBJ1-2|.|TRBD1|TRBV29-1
CSVARDRAYGYTF
TGCAGCGTTGCCCGGGACAGAGCCTATGGCTACACCTTC
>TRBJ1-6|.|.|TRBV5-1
CASSWDGNSPLHF
TGCGCCAGCAGCTGGGACGGTAATTCACCCCTCCACTTT
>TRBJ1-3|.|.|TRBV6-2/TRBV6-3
CASKASGNTIYF
TGTGCCAGCAAGGCCTCTGGAAACACCATATATTTT
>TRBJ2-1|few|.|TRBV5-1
CASSLMDNEQFF
TGCGCCAGCAGCTTGATGGACAATGAGCAGTTCTTC
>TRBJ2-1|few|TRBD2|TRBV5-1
CASSAGLAGSYNEQFF
TGCGCCAGCAGCGCGGGACTAGCGGGCTCCTACAATGAGCAGTTCTTC
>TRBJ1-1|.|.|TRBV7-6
CASSRSPGRRNTEAFF
TGTGCCAGCAGCCGGAGCCCGGGACGGCGTAACACTGAAGCTTTCTTT
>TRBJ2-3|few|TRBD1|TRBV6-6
CASSYYRGSTDTQYF
TGTGCCAGCAGTTATTACAGGGGTAGCACAGATACGCAGTATTTT
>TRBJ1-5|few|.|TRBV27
CASSGESNQPQHF
TGTGCCAGCAGCGGGGAGAGCAATCAGCCCCAGCATTTT
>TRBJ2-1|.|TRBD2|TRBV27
CASSSPGLAGNGQFF
TGTGCCAGCAGCTCCCCGGGACTAGCGGGCAATGGGCAGTTCTTC
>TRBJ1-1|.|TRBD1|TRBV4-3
CASSQAGQGDLNTEAFF
TGCGCCAGCAGCCAAGCGGGACAGGGGGACCTCAACACTGAAGCTTTCTTT
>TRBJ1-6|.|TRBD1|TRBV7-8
CASSHRDRVNSPLHF
TGTGCCAGCAGCCACCGGGACAGGGTTAATTCACCCCTCCACTTT
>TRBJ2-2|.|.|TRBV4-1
CASSQVVRANTGELFF
TGCGCCAGCAGCCAAGTTGTCCGGGCGAACACCGGGGAGCTGTTTTTT
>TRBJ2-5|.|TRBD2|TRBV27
CASSSPGLGVYNEQYF
TGTGCCAGCAGTTCCCCGGGACTAGGGGTCTACAATGAGCAGTACTTC
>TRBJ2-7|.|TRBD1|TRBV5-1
CASSLVTGGTSYEQYF
TGCGCCAGCAGCTTGGTGACAGGGGGAACCTCCTACGAGCAGTACTTC
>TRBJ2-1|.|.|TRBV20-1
CSARDQGIYNEQFF
TGCAGTGCTAGAGATCAGGGGATTTACAATGAGCAGTTCTTC
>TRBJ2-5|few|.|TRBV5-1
CAGSGGNFGETQYF
TGCGCCGGGAGTGGCGGGAATTTCGGAGAGACCCAGTACTTC